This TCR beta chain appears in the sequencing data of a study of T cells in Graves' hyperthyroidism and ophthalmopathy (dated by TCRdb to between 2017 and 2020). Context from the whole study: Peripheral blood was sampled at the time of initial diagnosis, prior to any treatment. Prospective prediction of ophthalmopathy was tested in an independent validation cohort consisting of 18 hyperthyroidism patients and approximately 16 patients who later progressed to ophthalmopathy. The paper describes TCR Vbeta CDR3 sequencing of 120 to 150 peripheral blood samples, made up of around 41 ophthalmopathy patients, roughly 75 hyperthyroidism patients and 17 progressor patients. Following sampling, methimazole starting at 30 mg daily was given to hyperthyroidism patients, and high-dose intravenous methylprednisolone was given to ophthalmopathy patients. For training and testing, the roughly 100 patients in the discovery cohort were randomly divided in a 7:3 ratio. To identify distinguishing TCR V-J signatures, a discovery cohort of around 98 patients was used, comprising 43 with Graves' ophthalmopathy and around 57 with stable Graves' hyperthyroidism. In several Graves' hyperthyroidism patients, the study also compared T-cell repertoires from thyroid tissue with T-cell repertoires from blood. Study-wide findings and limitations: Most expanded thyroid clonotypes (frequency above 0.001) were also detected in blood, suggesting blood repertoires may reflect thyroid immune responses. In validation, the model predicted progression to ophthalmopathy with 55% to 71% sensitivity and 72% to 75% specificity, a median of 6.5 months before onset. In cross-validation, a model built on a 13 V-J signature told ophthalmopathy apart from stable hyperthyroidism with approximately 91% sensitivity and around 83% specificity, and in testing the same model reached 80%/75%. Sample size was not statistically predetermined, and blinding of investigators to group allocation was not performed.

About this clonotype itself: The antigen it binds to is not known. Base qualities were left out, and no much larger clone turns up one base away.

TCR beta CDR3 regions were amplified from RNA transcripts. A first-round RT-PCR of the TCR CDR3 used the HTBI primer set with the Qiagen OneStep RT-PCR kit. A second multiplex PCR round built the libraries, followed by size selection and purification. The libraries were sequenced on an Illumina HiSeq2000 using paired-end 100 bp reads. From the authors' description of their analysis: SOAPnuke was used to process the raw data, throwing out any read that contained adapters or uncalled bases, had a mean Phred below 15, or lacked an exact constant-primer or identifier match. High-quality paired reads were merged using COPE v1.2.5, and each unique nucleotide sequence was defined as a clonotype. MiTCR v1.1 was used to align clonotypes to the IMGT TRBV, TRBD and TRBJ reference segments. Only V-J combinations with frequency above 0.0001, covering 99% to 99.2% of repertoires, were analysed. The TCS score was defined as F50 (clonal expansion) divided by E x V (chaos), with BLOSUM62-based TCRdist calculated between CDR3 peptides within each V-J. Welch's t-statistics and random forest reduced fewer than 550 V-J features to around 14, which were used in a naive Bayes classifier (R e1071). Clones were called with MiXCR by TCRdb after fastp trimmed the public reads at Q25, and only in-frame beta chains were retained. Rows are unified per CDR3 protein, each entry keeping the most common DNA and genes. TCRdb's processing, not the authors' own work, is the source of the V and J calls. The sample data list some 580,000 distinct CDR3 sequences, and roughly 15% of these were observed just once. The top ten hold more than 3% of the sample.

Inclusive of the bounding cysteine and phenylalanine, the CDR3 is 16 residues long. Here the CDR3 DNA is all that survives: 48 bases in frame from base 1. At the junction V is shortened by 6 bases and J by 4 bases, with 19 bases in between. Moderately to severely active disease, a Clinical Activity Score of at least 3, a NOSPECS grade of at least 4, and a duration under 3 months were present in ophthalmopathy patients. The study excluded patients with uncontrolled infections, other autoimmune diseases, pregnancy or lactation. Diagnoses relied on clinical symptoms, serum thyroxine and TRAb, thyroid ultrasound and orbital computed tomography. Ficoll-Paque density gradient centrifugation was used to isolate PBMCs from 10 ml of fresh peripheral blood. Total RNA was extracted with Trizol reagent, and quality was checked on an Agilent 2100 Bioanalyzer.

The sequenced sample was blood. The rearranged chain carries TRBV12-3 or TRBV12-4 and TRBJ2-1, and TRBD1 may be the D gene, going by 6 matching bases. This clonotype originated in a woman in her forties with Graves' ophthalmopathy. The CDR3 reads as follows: CASSPVAQGPYNEQFF. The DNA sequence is TGTGCCAGCAGCCCTGTCGCGCAGGGGCCATACAATGAGCAGTTCTTC.